Listed here are 32 T cell receptor beta chains from one sample, sequenced in a study of blood T cell repertoires in COVID-19. The data were produced by immunoSEQ multiplex PCR, yet TCRdb's version contains in-frame clones alone and is incomplete. The table lists roughly 250,000 clones, roughly 89% of them singletons. Material for sequencing was peripheral blood. The receptors come from a middle-aged woman who had recovered from COVID-19.

This chain links TRBV11-3 with TRBJ2-2; 16 nucleotides match TRBD2. The CDR3 length is 17 residues. Per the germline V gene, CDR1 is SGHNT and CDR2 is YENEEA. V lost 4 bases, J lost 7 bases, and 6 bases stayed unmatched. The CDR3 loop reads CASSSGLAGGPGGELFF. CDR3 DNA sequence: TGTGCCAGCAGCTCGGGACTAGCGGGGGGGCCTGGCGGGGAGCTGTTTTTT.

The J gene is TRBJ1-1, the V gene TRBV4-1, with a weak D call TRBD1 (5 bases). Trimming shortened V by 0 bases and J by 7 bases, and 15 bases separated the two germline ends. This CDR3 contains 15 residues. Germline V gene sequence: CDR1 MGHRA, CDR2 YSYEKL. This chain's CDR3 is CASSQDQVGGGEAFF. CDR3 nucleotides: TGCGCCAGCAGCCAAGATCAGGTGGGGGGGGGTGAAGCTTTCTTT.

The CDR3 reads CASSELRSHSYEQYF. The CDR3 DNA is TGTGCCAGCAGTGAATTGCGGAGCCACTCCTACGAGCAGTACTTC. V gene TRBV2 combines with J gene TRBJ2-7; D is unresolved. The germline V gene encodes CDR1 SNHLY and CDR2 FYNNEI. V was shortened by 2 bases and J by 0 bases, with 11 bases between the two germline ends. CDR3 length equals 15 residues.

The chain is built from TRBV7-2 and TRBJ1-5; 12 nucleotides line up with TRBD1. V was clipped by 4 bases and J by 5 bases; unmatched bases: 3. CDR3 length equals 15 residues. Germline V gives CDR1 SGHTA, CDR2 FQGNSA. CDR3: CASSWDRGRDQPQHF. The CDR3 nucleotides read TGTGCCAGCAGCTGGGACAGGGGGCGCGATCAGCCCCAGCATTTT.

The chain links TRBV24-1 to TRBJ2-3; D not certain. This CDR3 is built from 14 residues. Trimming took 6 bases from V and 2 from J, leaving 11 bases between them. Germline V gene sequence: CDR1 KGHDR, CDR2 SFDVKD. The CDR3 protein is CATSQASLTDTQYF. CDR3 nucleotide sequence: TGTGCCACCAGTCAGGCGTCACTCACAGATACGCAGTATTTT.

V usage is TRBV5-4 and J usage is TRBJ1-2; TRBD1 aligns across 7 bases. The CDR3 totals 15 residues. The germline gives CDR1 SGHNT, CDR2 YYREEE (reference sequence). Trimming cost V 0 bases and J 0 bases; bases outside gene matches: 2. The CDR3 sequence: CASSLGTGSNYGYTF. The CDR3 nucleotides read TGTGCCAGCAGCTTGGGGACAGGCTCTAACTATGGCTACACCTTC. The full variable domain, rest sourced from reference TRBV5-4 and TRBJ1-2, is ETGVTQSPTHLIKTRGQQVTLRCSSQSGHNTVSWYQQALGQGPQFIFQYYREEENGRGNFPPRFSGLQFPNYSSELNVNALELDDSALYLCASSLGTGSNYGYTFGSGTRLTVV.

The chain joins TRBV6-5 to TRBJ2-7; tentatively, D is TRBD2 (5 bases). This CDR3 spans 14 amino acids. Deletions cut 7 bases from V and 3 bases from J, with 16 bases between. CDR1 is MNHEY, CDR2 SVGAGI, per germline. CDR3 in DNA: TGTGCCAGCACGCCAGGAGGCAGATACTACGAGCAGTACTTC. As protein: CASTPGGRYYEQYF.

The J gene is TRBJ1-5, the V gene TRBV29-1, with a possible D match to TRBD1 (5 bases). V lost 4 bases to trimming and J lost 0 bases, with 10 bases between them. The CDR3 extends over 14 amino acids. Per the germline V gene, CDR1 is SQVTM and CDR2 is ANQGSEA. CDR3 region: CSVAQGFSNQPQHF. Here the CDR3 DNA reads TGCAGCGTTGCTCAGGGATTTAGCAATCAGCCCCAGCATTTT.

The CDR3 DNA is TGTGCCAGCAGCTTAGAGGCAGGGGGCTATGAGACCCAGTACTTC. It codes for CASSLEAGGYETQYF. V and J are TRBV7-7 and TRBJ2-5; 8 bases align to TRBD1. The CDR3 covers 15 residues. Germline V gene data show CDR1 as SSHAT and CDR2 as FNYEAQ (reference sequence). The J segment lost 5 bases and the V segment lost 1 base, leaving 6 bases of the junction unmatched.

This clone was counted between two and nine times. Distinct nucleotide sequences in the sample also encode this CDR3. The J gene is TRBJ2-2, the V gene TRBV18; 7 bases are shared with TRBD1. The germline V gene encodes CDR1 KGHSH and CDR2 LQKENI. Germline trimming cut 1 base from V and 2 bases from J; bases unmatched to any gene: 1. The CDR3 is 15 amino acids. The CDR3 DNA is TGTGCCAGCTCACCACGACAGGGAAACACCGGGGAGCTGTTTTTT. Protein sequence: CASSPRQGNTGELFF.

The rearrangement joins TRBV5-1 to TRBJ2-5, with 9 positions matching TRBD2. Germline V CDR1 and CDR2: SGHRS, YFSETQ. The V and J ends lost 7 bases and 4 bases, in that order; junction bases with no gene match: 5. The CDR3 contains 13 residues. This chain's CDR3 is CASFAGGRETQYF. The CDR3 DNA sequence: TGCGCCAGCTTTGCGGGGGGGAGAGAGACCCAGTACTTC.

J is TRBJ2-7 and V is TRBV18; 10 bases agree with TRBD1. This CDR3 comprises 15 residues. Germline V gene data show CDR1 as KGHSH and CDR2 as LQKENI. V lost 3 bases to trimming and J lost 3 bases; unmatched junction nucleotides: 5. The CDR3 is CASSPTGTGDYEQYF. CDR3 in DNA: TGTGCCAGCTCACCGACCGGGACAGGGGACTACGAGCAGTACTTC.

The V and J genes are TRBV21-1 and TRBJ1-2. TRBV21-1 is marked as a pseudogene. The CDR3 is 14 amino acids. The CDR3 DNA sequence: TGTGCCAGCAGCAAAGGAGGCAGTAACTATGGCTACACCTTC. It yields the protein CASSKGGSNYGYTF.

The chain links TRBV7-9 to TRBJ1-1; 7 nucleotides match TRBD1. Trimming removed 5 bases from V and 4 bases from J; junction bases left unmatched: 4. Germline-derived CDR1 and CDR2 are SEHNR and FQNEAQ (reference sequence). The CDR3 totals 13 residues. CDR3 in amino acids: CASSLRQGTEAFF. The CDR3 bases are TGTGCCAGCAGCCTTCGACAGGGCACTGAAGCTTTCTTT.

The chain recombines TRBV7-6 with TRBJ1-3; 7 positions agree with TRBD1. The CDR3 is 17 amino acids. Germline V gene data show CDR1 as SGHVS and CDR2 as FNYEAQ. J was trimmed by 2 bases and V by 5 bases; bases with no gene match: 12. The chain's CDR3 is CASSTPFRGNAGNTIYF. The CDR3 region has the DNA TGTGCCAGCAGCACGCCCTTCAGGGGGAATGCTGGAAACACCATATATTTT.

The chain has TRBV2 and TRBJ2-2; the D gene is possibly TRBD1 (5 bases). The CDR3 length is 13 residues. Germline loops: CDR1 SNHLY, CDR2 FYNNEI. V was shortened by 4 bases and J by 6 bases, with 9 bases between the two germline ends. The DNA of the CDR3 is TGTGCCAGCAGTGTCAGGGCGCCCGGGGAGCTGTTTTTT. Protein: CASSVRAPGELFF.

This rearrangement joins TRBV30 to TRBJ1-2, with D hard to call. Germline CDR1 reads GTSNPN; CDR2 reads SVGIG (reference sequence). The CDR3 covers 11 residues. V gave up 4 bases and J gave up 8 bases, with 11 bases separating them. This CDR3 reads CAWNFLSGYTF. As DNA, the CDR3 is TGTGCCTGGAATTTCCTCTCCGGCTACACCTTC. Full variable domain (remainder filled in from reference TRBV30 and TRBJ1-2): SQTIHQWPATLVQPVGSPLSLECTVEGTSNPNLYWYRQAAGRGLQLLFYSVGIGQISSEVPQNLSASRPQDRQFILSSKKLLLSDSGFYLCAWNFLSGYTFGSGTRLTVV.

The CDR3 sequence is CSVETGINTEAFF. The CDR3 coding sequence is TGCAGCGTTGAGACAGGGATCAACACTGAAGCTTTCTTT. The chain carries TRBV29-1 and TRBJ1-1; 7 positions match TRBD1. Per the germline V gene, CDR1 is SQVTM and CDR2 is ANQGSEA. V shed 3 bases and J 2 bases; nucleotides not matched to a gene: 3. The CDR3 runs 13 residues.

The chain carries TRBV5-3 and TRBJ1-2, with a possible D match to TRBD1 (5 bases). TRBV5-3 is noted as an ORF with a role that remains uncertain. The CDR3 is 18 amino acids. The V and J ends lost 1 base and 0 bases respectively, with 19 bases between them. The CDR3 region has the DNA TGTGCCAGAAGCTTGTGTAAATGGGACTTCCCGACTAACTATGGCTACACCTTC. Residues: CARSLCKWDFPTNYGYTF.

This chain connects TRBV2 to TRBJ2-2; D is possibly TRBD2 (7 bases). The V end lost 9 bases, the J end lost 5 bases, and 22 bases lay between the germline ends. CDR1 SNHLY and CDR2 FYNNEI come from the germline V gene. The CDR3 contains 16 residues. The chain's CDR3 is CASSYGGAGRTGELFF. In DNA form, the CDR3 reads TGTGCCAGTTCCTATGGGGGGGCTGGTCGTACCGGGGAGCTGTTTTTT.

The V gene is TRBV19, the J gene TRBJ2-1; TRBD2 aligns across 9 bases. CDR1 is LNHDA and CDR2 is SQIVND in the germline V gene (reference sequence). The CDR3 has 15 residues. The J segment lost 5 bases and the V segment lost 3 bases, leaving 5 bases of the junction unmatched. In nucleotides, the CDR3 is TGTGCCAGTAGTATCCTAGCGGGGACCGACAATGAGCAGTTCTTC. This translates into CASSILAGTDNEQFF.

V is TRBV11-1 and J is TRBJ2-2, with TRBD1 matching 9 bases. The CDR3 runs 16 residues. After removal of 6 bases from V and 3 bases from J, the junction contained 8 bases not matched to a gene. From germline, CDR1 is SGHAT and CDR2 FQDESV (reference sequence). Written as DNA, the CDR3 is TGTGCCAGCAGTTATACCGGGACAGGGTACACCGGGGAGCTGTTTTTT. Amino acids: CASSYTGTGYTGELFF.

This clone came up a few times. The CDR3 coding sequence is TGTGCCAGCAGTTACTCGAGGGATACCGGGGAGCTGTTTTTT. It encodes CASSYSRDTGELFF. The V call is TRBV6-6, the J call TRBJ2-2; D is possibly TRBD2 (5 bases). This CDR3 is built from 14 residues. V was trimmed by 0 bases and J by 5 bases, leaving 7 bases between them. CDR1 is MNHNY, CDR2 SVGAGI, per germline (reference sequence).

V usage is TRBV20-1 and J usage is TRBJ1-5; D is possibly TRBD1 (5 bases). The germline CDR1 and CDR2 sequences are DFQATT and SNEGSKA (reference sequence). The CDR3 runs to 14 residues. Trimming took off 3 bases at V and 1 base at J, with 10 bases between the two ends. The CDR3 sequence: CSASVRVSNQPQHF. CDR3 DNA sequence: TGCAGTGCTAGTGTCAGGGTGAGCAATCAGCCCCAGCATTTT.

This clone was picked up one time. The V call is TRBV12-3 or TRBV12-4, the J call TRBJ1-2, with D uncertain. V was cut by 7 bases and J by 3 bases, with 12 bases left in between. This CDR3 is built from 13 residues. CDR3 sequence reads: CASTPSRDYGYTF. CDR3 in DNA: TGTGCCAGCACTCCGAGCCGGGACTATGGCTACACCTTC.

The chain joins TRBV28 to TRBJ1-1, with 7 bases lining up with TRBD1. The V gene's germline CDR1 is MDHEN and CDR2 SYDVKM. The CDR3 is made up of 15 amino acids. J was trimmed by 0 bases and V by 3 bases; bases with no gene match: 4. The CDR3 DNA is TGTGCCAGCAGTTTGGGACAGCGGATGAACACTGAAGCTTTCTTT. It yields the protein CASSLGQRMNTEAFF.

With respect to this clone: At the DNA level, this CDR3 is encoded by other sequences in the same sample as well. The chain uses TRBV25-1 and TRBJ1-6, with 8 bases identical to TRBD1. V lost 3 bases to trimming and J lost 6 bases; unmatched junction nucleotides: 1. The CDR3 covers 14 residues. Germline V gene sequence: CDR1 MGHDK, CDR2 SYGVNS. CDR3: CASSDGQGNSPLHF. The CDR3 DNA reads TGTGCCAGCAGTGACGGACAGGGTAATTCACCCCTCCACTTT.

This chain connects TRBV5-6 to TRBJ2-7; perhaps TRBD1 as D (5 bases). Germline lookup yields CDR1 SGHDT and CDR2 YYEEEE. The germline V and J ends were trimmed by 2 bases and 0 bases, with 9 bases remaining between them. This CDR3 is built from 14 residues. CDR3 protein: CASSLGVSSYEQYF. CDR3 in DNA: TGTGCCAGCAGCTTAGGGGTTAGCTCCTACGAGCAGTACTTC.

V and J are TRBV5-1 and TRBJ2-2; D gene ambiguous. The CDR3 is 14 amino acids. V was shortened by 6 bases and J by 0 bases, with 9 bases between the two germline ends. Germline V gene lookup returns CDR1 SGHRS and CDR2 YFSETQ. CDR3 sequence reads: CASKDNTNTGELFF. The DNA for the CDR3 is TGCGCCAGCAAAGACAACACGAACACCGGGGAGCTGTTTTTT.

This rearrangement joins TRBV7-9 to TRBJ2-5; TRBD1 agrees at 7 bases. The trim removed 6 bases at V and 5 bases at J, leaving 12 bases unmatched. Germline CDR1 reads SEHNR; CDR2 reads FQNEAQ (reference sequence). The CDR3 runs 15 residues. CDR3 loop: CASRGVQGDLETQYF. The CDR3 coding sequence is TGTGCCAGCAGAGGTGTGCAGGGGGATTTGGAGACCCAGTACTTC.

The V gene is TRBV5-4, the J gene TRBJ2-7, with 7 bases lining up with TRBD1. With V trimmed by 4 bases and J by 4 bases, 5 bases remained unmatched. This CDR3 has 13 residues. CDR1 and CDR2 from the germline V gene are SGHNT and YYREEE (reference sequence). The CDR3 loop reads CASSGKQGYEQYF. For the CDR3, the DNA is TGTGCCAGCAGCGGGAAACAGGGGTACGAGCAGTACTTC. Full variable domain (missing parts from reference TRBV5-4 and TRBJ2-7): ETGVTQSPTHLIKTRGQQVTLRCSSQSGHNTVSWYQQALGQGPQFIFQYYREEENGRGNFPPRFSGLQFPNYSSELNVNALELDDSALYLCASSGKQGYEQYFGPGTRLTVT.

This clone showed up just once. V is TRBV18 and J is TRBJ1-1, with TRBD1 as a possible D gene (5 bases). Germline CDR1 and CDR2: KGHSH and LQKENI. Trimming stripped 3 bases from V and 4 bases from J, with 15 bases between. The CDR3 consists of 15 residues. In DNA form, the CDR3 reads TGTGCCAGCTCACCTGGAACCAGGGAGGCCACTGAAGCTTTCTTT. Translating gives CASSPGTREATEAFF.